The clone carrying this TCR beta chain appeared once. This entry is derived from a study of blood T cell repertoires in COVID-19. V gave up 7 bases and J gave up 1 base; unmatched junction bases: 5. Per germline, CDR1 SGHVS and CDR2 FQNEAQ. The CDR3 sequence is 14 residues long. The method was immunoSEQ multiplex PCR; TCRdb's version includes in-frame clones alone and lacks a portion of them. Counted here are more than 250,000 clones, roughly 85% occurring once; the ten biggest clones make up under 2.5%. The chain joins TRBV7-8 to TRBJ1-1; TRBD1 agrees at 8 bases. The sequence derives from a man aged 25 to 40 who had recovered from COVID-19. Input material: PBMCs or T cells enriched from blood (not recorded which). The CDR3 protein is CASTAGGWNTEAFF. CDR3 sequence (DNA): TGTGCCAGCACTGCAGGGGGCTGGAACACTGAAGCTTTCTTT.